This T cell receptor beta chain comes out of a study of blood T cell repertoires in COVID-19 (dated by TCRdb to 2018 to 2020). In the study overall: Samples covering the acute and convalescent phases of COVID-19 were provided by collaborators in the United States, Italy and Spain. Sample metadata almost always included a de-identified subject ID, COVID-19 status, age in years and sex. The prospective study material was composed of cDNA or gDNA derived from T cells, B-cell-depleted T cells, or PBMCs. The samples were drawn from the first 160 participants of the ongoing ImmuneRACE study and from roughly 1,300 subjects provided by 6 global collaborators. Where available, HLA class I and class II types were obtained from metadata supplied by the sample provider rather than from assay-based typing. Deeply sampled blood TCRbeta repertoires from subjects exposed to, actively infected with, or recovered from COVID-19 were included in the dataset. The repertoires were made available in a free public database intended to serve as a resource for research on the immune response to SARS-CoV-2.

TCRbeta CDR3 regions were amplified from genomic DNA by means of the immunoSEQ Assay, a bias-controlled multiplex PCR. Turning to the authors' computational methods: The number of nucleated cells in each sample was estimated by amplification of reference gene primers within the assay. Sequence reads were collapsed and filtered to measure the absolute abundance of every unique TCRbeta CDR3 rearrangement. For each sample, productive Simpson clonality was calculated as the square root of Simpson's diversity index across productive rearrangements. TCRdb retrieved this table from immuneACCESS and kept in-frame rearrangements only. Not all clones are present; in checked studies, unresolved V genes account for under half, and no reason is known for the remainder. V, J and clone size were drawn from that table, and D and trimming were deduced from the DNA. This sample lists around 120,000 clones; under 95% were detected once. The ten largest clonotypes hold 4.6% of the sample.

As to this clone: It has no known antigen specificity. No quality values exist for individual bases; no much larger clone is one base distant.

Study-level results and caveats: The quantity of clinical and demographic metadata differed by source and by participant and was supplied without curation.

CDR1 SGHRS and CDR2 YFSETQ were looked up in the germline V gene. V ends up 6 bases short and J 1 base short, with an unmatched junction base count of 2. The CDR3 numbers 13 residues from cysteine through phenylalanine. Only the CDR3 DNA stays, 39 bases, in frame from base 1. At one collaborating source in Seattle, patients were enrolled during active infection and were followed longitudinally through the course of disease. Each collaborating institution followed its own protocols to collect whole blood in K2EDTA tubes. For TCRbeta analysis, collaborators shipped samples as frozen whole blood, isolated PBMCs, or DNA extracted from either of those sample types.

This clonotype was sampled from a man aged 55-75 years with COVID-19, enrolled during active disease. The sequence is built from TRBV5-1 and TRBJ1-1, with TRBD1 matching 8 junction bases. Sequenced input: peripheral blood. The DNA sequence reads TGCGCCAGCAAGGACAGGGAGAACACTGAAGCTTTCTTT. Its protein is CASKDRENTEAFF.